This record looks at one T cell receptor (beta chain) sequence and its context. Antigen unknown. Germline CDR1 and CDR2: SGHTA and FQGNSA. The CDR3 length is 13 residues. Between the trimmed V and J ends, which lost 5 bases and 0 bases, there was a span of 7 bases. The sample is drawn from a study of PD-1 blockade in classical Hodgkin lymphoma. Profiling relied on immunoSEQ multiplex PCR, and the TCRdb table lists in-frame clones only, not all of them. Of tens of thousands of clones detected, 70% to 80% appear once; the ten largest clones hold 2% to 2.5%. Notes on the study in general: The CD4+ diversity rise by C4D1 was clearest in complete responders.

Each patient's relapse followed autologous stem cell transplantation, and brentuximab vedotin exposure varied. Magnetic negative selection was used to purify CD4+ T cells from thawed PBMCs. This receptor was obtained from a human donor with classical Hodgkin lymphoma. The sequencing used CD4+ T cells from blood, collected at baseline. V is TRBV7-2 and J is TRBJ1-1, with D possibly matching TRBD1 (5 bases). The CDR3 bases are TGTGCCAGCAGCGCGACAGTGAACACTGAAGCTTTCTTT. As protein: CASSATVNTEAFF.